Listed below are T cell receptor beta chains from one sample, sequenced in a study of blood T cell repertoires in COVID-19. TCRdb's table, derived via immunoSEQ multiplex PCR, lists solely in-frame clones and lacks some. In the table there are 240,000 or so clones, about 88% of which are singletons. Specimen: peripheral blood. The source is an older woman with active or convalescent COVID-19. CDR3s include the opening cysteine and the closing phenylalanine or tryptophan. Fields, in order: J gene, clone size, CDR3 length, D gene, V gene, CDR3 DNA, CDR3 protein. D genes are given only for firm matches. Only some rows state a clone size, as once, few, many or a class for expanded clones.

J: TRBJ1-2
size: NA
length: 16
D: TRBD1
V: TRBV19
DNA: TGTGCCAGTAGGCGGGGGACAGGGGCTCTAGACTATGGCTACACCTTC
CDR3: CASRRGTGALDYGYTF

J: TRBJ1-1
size: NA
length: 14
D: NA
V: TRBV2
DNA: TGTGCCAGCAGTGGGGGGCCAGCTAACACTGAAGCTTTCTTT
CDR3: CASSGGPANTEAFF

J: TRBJ1-1
size: NA
length: 14
D: NA
V: TRBV18
DNA: TGTGCCAGCTCCCCTATGGGGCAGAACACTGAAGCTTTCTTT
CDR3: CASSPMGQNTEAFF

J: TRBJ1-1
size: once
length: 14
D: NA
V: TRBV7-9
DNA: TGTGCCAGCAGTTGGGCAGGAGGAGGAAATGAAGCTTTCTTT
CDR3: CASSWAGGGNEAFF

J: TRBJ1-2
size: NA
length: 15
D: NA
V: TRBV6-5
DNA: TGTGCCAGCCGCGCTACCATCCTTCATCAACTCCCCTACACCTTC
CDR3: CASRATILHQLPYTF

J: TRBJ2-7
size: NA
length: 15
D: TRBD1
V: TRBV15
DNA: TGTGCCACCAGCAGAGGAGGGACAGGGGGCTACGAGCAGTACTTC
CDR3: CATSRGGTGGYEQYF

J: TRBJ1-3
size: NA
length: 12
D: NA
V: TRBV5-6
DNA: TGTGCCAGCAGCTTAAAGCAGGGGCCCATATATTTT
CDR3: CASSLKQGPIYF

J: TRBJ2-1
size: NA
length: 11
D: NA
V: TRBV19
DNA: TGTGCCAGTAGTCGGGTGGATGAGCAGTTCTTC
CDR3: CASSRVDEQFF

J: TRBJ2-7
size: NA
length: 15
D: TRBD1
V: TRBV7-2
DNA: TGTGCCAGCAGCGTAGTCCTGGGACAGGGGTACGAGCAGTACTTC
CDR3: CASSVVLGQGYEQYF

J: TRBJ1-1
size: NA
length: 16
D: NA
V: TRBV9
DNA: TGTGCCAGCAGCGCGCTTGGGGTAGGGGCGAACACTGAAGCTTTCTTT
CDR3: CASSALGVGANTEAFF